These 14 T cell receptor beta chains were sequenced from one sample in a study of T cell responses to AZD1222 COVID-19 vaccine. The repertoire was sequenced with immunoSEQ multiplex PCR; TCRdb's copy has only in-frame clones and lacks some. The top ten hold about an eighth of the sample, which has roughly 100,000 clones, 70% to 90% seen once. Specimen: peripheral blood, collected on day 0 of AZD1222 vaccination. The receptors were gathered from an adult in good health.

The chain combines TRBV7-2 with TRBJ2-1, with D unclear. V was clipped by 1 base and J by 6 bases, with 7 bases between them. The CDR3 sequence is 13 residues long. The germline CDR1 and CDR2 sequences are SGHTA and FQGNSA. As DNA, the CDR3 is TGTGCCAGCAGCTTAGGGACCGGCAATGAGCAGTTCTTC. Residues: CASSLGTGNEQFF. The full variable domain, in which reference TRBV7-2 and TRBJ2-1 provide the parts outside the CDR3, is GAGVSQSPSNKVTEKGKDVELRCDPISGHTALYWYRQSLGQGLEFLIYFQGNSAPDKSGLPSDRFSAERTGGSVSTLTIQRTQQEDSAVYLCASSLGTGNEQFFGPGTRLTVL.

The chain is built from TRBV9 and TRBJ2-3, with 11 bases matching TRBD2. Germline loops: CDR1 SGDLS, CDR2 YYNGEE. With V trimmed by 1 base and J by 1 base, 5 bases remained unmatched. The CDR3 runs 17 residues. CDR3 nucleotides: TGTGCCAGCAGCGTACTAGCGGGGGGTGGGGGCACAGATACGCAGTATTTT. This gives the protein CASSVLAGGGGTDTQYF.

The chain carries TRBV3-1 (or the pseudogene TRBV3-2) and TRBJ1-4; 7 bases agree with TRBD1. The CDR3 has 16 amino acids. With V trimmed by 2 bases and J by 8 bases, 11 bases remained unmatched. Germline lookup yields CDR1 LGHDT and CDR2 YNNKEL (reference sequence). The CDR3 protein is CASSQPSTGLGEKLFF. DNA for the CDR3: TGTGCCAGCAGCCAACCATCGACAGGGTTGGGAGAAAAACTGTTTTTT.

This chain links TRBV5-6 with TRBJ1-5; no clear D. The germline V gene encodes CDR1 SGHDT and CDR2 YYEEEE. The CDR3 is 15 amino acids. V gave up 2 bases and J gave up 10 bases, with 19 bases separating them. The DNA of the CDR3 is TGTGCCAGCAGCTTTTACAGAACCCCTGGTGATCCCCAGCATTTT. Protein product: CASSFYRTPGDPQHF.

The chain uses TRBV12-3 or TRBV12-4 and TRBJ1-2; 10 bases fit TRBD1. The CDR3 is 12 amino acids. Trimming cost V 6 bases and J 8 bases; bases outside gene matches: 3. CDR3 bases: TGTGCCAGCAGCGGGACAGGGGAAGGCTACACCTTC. Translating gives CASSGTGEGYTF.

This chain joins TRBV14 and TRBJ2-5; D not resolved. V was shortened by 1 base and J by 7 bases, with 7 bases between the two germline ends. Germline CDR1 reads SGHDN; CDR2 reads FVKESK. This CDR3 has 12 amino acids. For the CDR3, the DNA is TGTGCCAGCAGCCAAGGGGGATTGACCCAGTACTTC. Its translation is CASSQGGLTQYF.

The chain employs TRBV7-9 and TRBJ2-2; D possibly uses TRBD1 or TRBD2 (6 bases each). The CDR3 runs 17 residues. Germline assignment: CDR1 SEHNR and CDR2 FQNEAQ (reference sequence). Deletions cut 4 bases from V and 4 bases from J, with 19 bases between. The CDR3 reads CASSSPAGGLGTGELFF. DNA of the CDR3: TGTGCCAGCAGCTCCCCCGCCGGGGGCTTGGGCACCGGGGAGCTGTTTTTT.

The chain carries TRBV7-2 and TRBJ1-1; no firm D call. Germline CDR1 reads SGHTA; CDR2 reads FQGNSA. CDR3 length: 14 amino acids. The V and J ends lost 0 bases and 4 bases respectively, with 9 bases between them. CDR3 region: CASSLALGGTEAFF. CDR3 bases: TGTGCCAGCAGCTTAGCGCTGGGTGGCACTGAAGCTTTCTTT.

V gene TRBV18 combines with J gene TRBJ1-4; the D gene is possibly TRBD1 (5 bases). The CDR3 has 16 residues. Trimming took off 5 bases at V and 0 bases at J, with 13 bases between the two ends. Germline CDR1 is KGHSH and CDR2 is LQKENI. CDR3: CASSSPTDATNEKLFF. The CDR3 DNA is TGTGCCAGCTCATCGCCGACAGACGCAACTAATGAAAAACTGTTTTTT.

This clone was counted only a few times. The chain is built from TRBV10-3 and TRBJ1-5; D not resolved. The CDR3 sequence is 12 residues long. Trimming removed 0 bases at V and 7 bases at J, with 4 bases between. Looked up from germline, CDR1 is ENHRY and CDR2 is SYGVKD. The CDR3, as DNA: TGTGCCATCAGTGAGTCTGAACAGCCCCAGCATTTT. Protein: CAISESEQPQHF.

The chain has TRBV24-1 and TRBJ2-5; D is tentatively TRBD1 or TRBD2 (6 bases each). Germline V gene lookup returns CDR1 KGHDR and CDR2 SFDVKD. There are 13 residues in the CDR3. Deletions cut 9 bases from V and 3 bases from J, with 13 bases between. CDR3 sequence reads: CATRGGGEETQYF. As DNA, the CDR3 is TGTGCCACCCGAGGGGGAGGCGAAGAGACCCAGTACTTC.

V usage is TRBV30 and J usage is TRBJ2-6, with D perhaps TRBD1 or TRBD2 (5 bases each). V dropped 5 bases and J dropped 0 bases, with 11 bases sitting between them. From germline, CDR1 is GTSNPN and CDR2 SVGIG (reference sequence). The CDR3 is made up of 15 amino acids. CDR3 region: CAWGGLSSGANVLTF. CDR3 coding DNA: TGTGCCTGGGGGGGTCTGAGCTCTGGGGCCAACGTCCTGACTTTC. The full variable domain, in which reference TRBV30 and TRBJ2-6 provide the parts outside the CDR3, is SQTIHQWPATLVQPVGSPLSLECTVEGTSNPNLYWYRQAAGRGLQLLFYSVGIGQISSEVPQNLSASRPQDRQFILSSKKLLLSDSGFYLCAWGGLSSGANVLTFGAGSRLTVL.

The V and J genes are TRBV6-5 and TRBJ1-1; D not certain. CDR1 is MNHEY, CDR2 SVGAGI, per germline. The V end lost 8 bases, the J end lost 3 bases, and 16 bases lay between the germline ends. The CDR3 runs 14 residues. This CDR3 reads CASSGRVGHTEAFF. In DNA, the CDR3 is TGTGCCAGCTCCGGGAGGGTTGGGCACACTGAAGCTTTCTTT.

The rearrangement links TRBV9 to TRBJ2-2; D is possibly TRBD1 or TRBD2 (5 bases each). The germline V and J ends were trimmed by 3 bases and 4 bases, with 16 bases remaining between them. The CDR3 totals 16 residues. The germline gives CDR1 SGDLS, CDR2 YYNGEE. The CDR3 region is CASSGGRGTFTGELFF. Here the CDR3 DNA reads TGTGCCAGCAGCGGAGGGAGAGGGACCTTCACCGGGGAGCTGTTTTTT.